A single sample is the source of the 20 T cell receptor beta chains below, sequenced in a study of OX40 agonist ivuxolimab in advanced cancers. This table comes from immunoSEQ multiplex PCR, and its TCRdb copy is limited to in-frame clones, with some not included. The sample records more than 40,000 clones, around 87% being singletons. This material consisted of CD4+ or CD8+ T cells sorted from blood, taken in a trial of the OX40 agonist ivuxolimab. These receptors came from an adult with an advanced solid tumor such as melanoma, head and neck, liver or kidney cancer.

The chain's CDR3 is CASSVGGGAADTQYF. The CDR3 nucleotides read TGTGCCAGCAGCGTAGGCGGGGGGGCGGCAGATACGCAGTATTTT. V gene TRBV9 combines with J gene TRBJ2-3, with 9 bases identical to TRBD2. CDR1 is SGDLS, CDR2 YYNGEE, per germline. Germline trimming cut 0 bases from V and 4 bases from J; bases unmatched to any gene: 3. The CDR3 sequence is 15 residues long. Full variable domain (rest looked up from reference TRBV9 and TRBJ2-3): DSGVTQTPKHLITATGQRVTLRCSPRSGDLSVYWYQQSLDQGLQFLIQYYNGEERAKGNILERFSAQQFPDLHSELNLSSLELGDSALYFCASSVGGGAADTQYFGPGTRLTVL.

V is TRBV9 and J is TRBJ2-7, with D perhaps being TRBD1 or TRBD2 (6 bases each). The CDR3 sequence is 14 residues long. Germline CDR1 and CDR2: SGDLS and YYNGEE. V was pared by 2 bases and J by 1 base, with 10 bases between. CDR3 sequence: CASSVGGQSYEQYF. For the CDR3, the DNA is TGTGCCAGCAGCGTTGGGGGGCAGTCCTACGAGCAGTACTTC.

About this clone itself: Different DNA sequences within this sample yield the same CDR3. The V gene is TRBV19, the J gene TRBJ1-1; maybe TRBD1 (5 bases). CDR3 length: 12 amino acids. Germline CDR1 is LNHDA and CDR2 is SQIVND (reference sequence). V lost 5 bases to trimming and J lost 3 bases, with 7 bases between them. In DNA form, the CDR3 reads TGTGCCAGTAGTCCGGGGGACACTGAAGCTTTCTTT. This gives the protein CASSPGDTEAFF.

This clone was detected only a few times. The chain couples TRBV5-8 to TRBJ2-2; D call uncertain. This CDR3 region has 16 residues. Germline-derived CDR1 and CDR2 are SGHTS and YDEGEE. V was pared by 1 base and J by 0 bases, with 10 bases between. CDR3 DNA sequence: TGTGCCAGCAGCTTGCGGCACCCGTCGAACACCGGGGAGCTGTTTTTT. Its protein product is CASSLRHPSNTGELFF.

The chain carries TRBV9 and TRBJ2-3, with D unclear. V was clipped by 0 bases and J by 4 bases, with 6 bases between them. Germline V gives CDR1 SGDLS, CDR2 YYNGEE. The CDR3 extends over 13 amino acids. The CDR3: CASSVDVPDTQYF. The DNA of the CDR3 is TGTGCCAGCAGCGTAGATGTTCCAGATACGCAGTATTTT.

This CDR3 reads CASSPVVSSGPLGDTQYF. The CDR3 bases are TGTGCCAGCAGCCCCGTAGTGTCATCGGGACCCCTAGGGGATACGCAGTATTTT. The chain combines TRBV7-9 with TRBJ2-3, with D perhaps given as TRBD1 or TRBD2 (5 bases each). Between the trimmed V and J ends, which lost 5 bases and 6 bases, there was a span of 27 bases. The length of the CDR3 is 18 residues. The germline CDR1 and CDR2 sequences are SEHNR and FQNEAQ (reference sequence).

The chain has TRBV4-2 and TRBJ2-7, with 9 nucleotides matching TRBD1. Germline V gene sequence: CDR1 LGHNA, CDR2 YNFKEQ. The CDR3 consists of 13 residues. V was clipped by 5 bases and J by 1 base; unmatched bases: 0. CDR3 DNA sequence: TGTGCCAGCAGCGACAGGGGGTCCTACGAGCAGTACTTC. Amino acids: CASSDRGSYEQYF.

V and J are TRBV4-3 and TRBJ2-7, with D maybe TRBD1 (5 bases). Between the trimmed V and J ends, which lost 1 base and 0 bases, there was a span of 7 bases. The germline V gene encodes CDR1 LGHNA and CDR2 YSLEER. The CDR3 is made up of 14 amino acids. In nucleotides, the CDR3 is TGCGCCAGCAGCCAAGCAGGGTACTCCTACGAGCAGTACTTC. This encodes CASSQAGYSYEQYF.

The chain employs TRBV5-1 and TRBJ2-5; 9 bases agree with TRBD1. Germline V gene lookup returns CDR1 SGHRS and CDR2 YFSETQ. This CDR3 is 17 amino acids long. The J segment lost 5 bases and the V segment lost 0 bases, leaving 11 bases of the junction unmatched. CDR3 DNA: TGCGCCAGCAGCTTGGTCCCGGGACAGGGTGGGATGGAGACCCAGTACTTC. Its protein product is CASSLVPGQGGMETQYF. The full variable domain, in which reference TRBV5-1 and TRBJ2-5 provide the parts outside the CDR3, is KAGVTQTPRYLIKTRGQQVTLSCSPISGHRSVSWYQQTPGQGLQFLFEYFSETQRNKGNFPGRFSGRQFSNSRSEMNVSTLELGDSALYLCASSLVPGQGGMETQYFGPGTRLLVL.

The gene calls are TRBV7-9 and TRBJ2-1, with D unclear. The CDR3 totals 15 residues. Between the trimmed V and J ends, which lost 2 bases and 2 bases, there was a span of 10 bases. Germline CDR1 and CDR2: SEHNR and FQNEAQ (reference sequence). The CDR3, as DNA: TGTGCCAGCAGCTTAAGATCTCTAACCTACAATGAGCAGTTCTTC. This encodes CASSLRSLTYNEQFF.

V is TRBV4-1 and J is TRBJ2-2; D possibly corresponds to TRBD2 (7 bases). Germline V CDR1 and CDR2: MGHRA, YSYEKL. There are 16 residues in the CDR3. V was trimmed by 1 base and J by 4 bases, leaving 13 bases between them. The CDR3 loop is CASSQVGGGSTGELFF. The CDR3 DNA sequence: TGCGCCAGCAGCCAAGTGGGAGGGGGGAGCACCGGGGAGCTGTTTTTT.

The chain employs TRBV4-3 and TRBJ2-2; 9 bases match TRBD2. The junction had 8 bases not matched to a gene; V was cut back by 0 bases and J by 0 bases. The CDR3 has 19 amino acids. CDR1 is LGHNA and CDR2 is YSLEER in the germline V gene. CDR3 amino acids: CASSQDILAGSANTGELFF. As DNA, the CDR3 is TGCGCCAGCAGCCAAGATATTCTAGCGGGGTCCGCGAACACCGGGGAGCTGTTTTTT.

This clone was observed once. The chain links TRBV25-1 to TRBJ2-3; 7 bases fit TRBD2. CDR3 size: 14 residues. The germline V gene encodes CDR1 MGHDK and CDR2 SYGVNS. V shed 4 bases, J shed 4 bases, and the junction held 5 bases outside the gene matches. In DNA form, the CDR3 reads TGTGCCAGCAGTGGACTAGCAACTCCAGATACGCAGTATTTT. It encodes CASSGLATPDTQYF.

The J gene is TRBJ2-3, the V gene TRBV5-1, with TRBD1 matching 7 bases. Germline values: CDR1 SGHRS, CDR2 YFSETQ. The V and J ends lost 4 bases and 3 bases, in that order; junction bases with no gene match: 8. The CDR3 sequence is 15 residues long. CDR3 loop: CASSPPDRLTDTQYF. The CDR3 coding sequence is TGCGCCAGCAGCCCCCCGGACAGGCTGACAGATACGCAGTATTTT.

A few counts support this clone. The J gene is TRBJ2-3, the V gene TRBV4-3; D unresolved. In germline, CDR1 is LGHNA, CDR2 YSLEER. V was trimmed by 2 bases and J by 2 bases, leaving 17 bases between them. The CDR3 covers 17 residues. Here the CDR3 reads CASSQNYGRFNTDTQYF. The CDR3 DNA is TGCGCCAGCAGCCAAAATTACGGACGGTTCAACACAGATACGCAGTATTTT.

The DNA of the CDR3 is TGTGCCAGTAGGTACCCAGCCCAACGGGACATTCAGTACTTC. This codes for CASRYPAQRDIQYF. The gene calls are TRBV19 and TRBJ2-4; no firm D call. Trimming stripped 6 bases from V and 8 bases from J, with 17 bases between. The CDR3 is 14 residues long. CDR1 and CDR2 (germline): LNHDA, SQIVND (reference sequence).

The CDR3 DNA reads TGTGCCAGTAGTAGAGACAGGAGCTCTGGAAACACCATATATTTT. This gives the protein CASSRDRSSGNTIYF. V and J are TRBV19 and TRBJ1-3; possible D gene TRBD1, 6 bases. Trimming took 4 bases from V and 0 from J, leaving 10 bases between them. The length of the CDR3 is 15 residues. CDR1 is LNHDA, CDR2 SQIVND, per germline (reference sequence).

CDR3 bases: TGTGCCAGCAGCTGGGGGACAGCGGGAGTTTTGGATACGCAGTATTTT. Amino acid sequence: CASSWGTAGVLDTQYF. The chain links TRBV11-2 to TRBJ2-3, with a possible D match to TRBD2 (8 bases). With 4 bases removed from V and 6 bases from J, the gap between germline ends came to 20 bases. Germline-derived CDR1 and CDR2 are SGHAT and FQNNGV. This CDR3 is 16 amino acids long.

The chain employs TRBV7-3 and TRBJ2-3; D might be TRBD2 (6 bases). V shed 0 bases and J shed 2 bases, with 9 bases lying between them. The germline V gene encodes CDR1 SGHTA and CDR2 FQGTGA. The CDR3 has 15 amino acids. In DNA form, the CDR3 reads TGTGCCAGCAGCTTAACTGCGGGATTCACAGATACGCAGTATTTT. Amino acids: CASSLTAGFTDTQYF.

This chain connects TRBV7-3 to TRBJ2-3; TRBD2 agrees at 10 bases. Trimming cost V 0 bases and J 2 bases; bases outside gene matches: 2. The germline CDR1 and CDR2 sequences are SGHTA and FQGTGA. The CDR3 sequence is 16 residues long. In DNA, the CDR3 is TGTGCCAGCAGCTTAACTAGCGGGGGGACCACAGATACGCAGTATTTT. Protein sequence: CASSLTSGGTTDTQYF.